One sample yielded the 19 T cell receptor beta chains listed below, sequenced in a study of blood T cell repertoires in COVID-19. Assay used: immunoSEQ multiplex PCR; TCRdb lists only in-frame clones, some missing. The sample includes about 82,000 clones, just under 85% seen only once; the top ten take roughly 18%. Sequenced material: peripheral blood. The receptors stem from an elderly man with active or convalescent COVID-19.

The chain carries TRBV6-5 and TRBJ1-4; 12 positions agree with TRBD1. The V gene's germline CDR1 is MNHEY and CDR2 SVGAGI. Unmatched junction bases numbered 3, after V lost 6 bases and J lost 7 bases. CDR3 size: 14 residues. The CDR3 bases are TGTGCCAGCAGGGGACAGGGGGCACGTGAAAAACTGTTTTTT. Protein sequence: CASRGQGAREKLFF.

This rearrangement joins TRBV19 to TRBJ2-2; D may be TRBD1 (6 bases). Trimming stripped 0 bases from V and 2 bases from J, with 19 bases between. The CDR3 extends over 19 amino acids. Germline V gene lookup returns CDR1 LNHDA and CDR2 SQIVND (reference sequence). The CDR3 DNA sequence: TGTGCCAGTAGTATAGATCTAGGGGGACGGACCATCAACACCGGGGAGCTGTTTTTT. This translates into CASSIDLGGRTINTGELFF.

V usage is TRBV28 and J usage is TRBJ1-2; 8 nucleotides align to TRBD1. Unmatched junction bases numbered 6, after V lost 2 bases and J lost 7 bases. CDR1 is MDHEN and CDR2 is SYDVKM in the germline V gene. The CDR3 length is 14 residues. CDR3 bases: TGTGCCAGCAGTTTAATTGGCACAGGGGGTGGCTACACCTTC. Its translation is CASSLIGTGGGYTF.

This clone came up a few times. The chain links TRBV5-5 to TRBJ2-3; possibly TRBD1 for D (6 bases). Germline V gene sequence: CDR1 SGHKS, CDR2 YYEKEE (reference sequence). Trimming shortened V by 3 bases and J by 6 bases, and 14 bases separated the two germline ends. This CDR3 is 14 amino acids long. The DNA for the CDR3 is TGTGCCAGCAGCTCCAGAACAGGGCCGGATACGCAGTATTTT. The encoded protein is CASSSRTGPDTQYF.

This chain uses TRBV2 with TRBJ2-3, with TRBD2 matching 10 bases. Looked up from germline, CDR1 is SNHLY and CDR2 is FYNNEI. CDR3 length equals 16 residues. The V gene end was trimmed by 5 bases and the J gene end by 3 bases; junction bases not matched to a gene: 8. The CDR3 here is CASSMASGGETDTQYF. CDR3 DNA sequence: TGTGCCAGCAGTATGGCGAGCGGGGGGGAAACAGATACGCAGTATTTT.

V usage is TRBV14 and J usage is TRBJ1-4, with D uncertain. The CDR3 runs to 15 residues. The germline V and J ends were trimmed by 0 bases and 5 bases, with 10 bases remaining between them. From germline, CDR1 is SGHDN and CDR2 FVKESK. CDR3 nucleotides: TGTGCCAGCAGCCAAGATGGAGGCCCCAATGAAAAACTGTTTTTT. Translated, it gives CASSQDGGPNEKLFF.

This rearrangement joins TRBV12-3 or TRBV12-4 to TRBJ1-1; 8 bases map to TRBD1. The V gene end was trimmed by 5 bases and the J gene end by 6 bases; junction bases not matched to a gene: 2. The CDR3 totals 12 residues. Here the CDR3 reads CASSVTGAEAFF. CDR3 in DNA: TGTGCCAGCAGTGTGACAGGGGCTGAAGCTTTCTTT.

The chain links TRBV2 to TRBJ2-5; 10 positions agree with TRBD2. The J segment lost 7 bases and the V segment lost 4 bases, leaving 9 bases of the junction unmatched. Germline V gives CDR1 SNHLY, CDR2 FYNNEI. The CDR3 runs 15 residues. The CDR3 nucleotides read TGTGCCAGCAGTGGTGGGCTAGCGGGAGTAGGGACCCAGTACTTC. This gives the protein CASSGGLAGVGTQYF.

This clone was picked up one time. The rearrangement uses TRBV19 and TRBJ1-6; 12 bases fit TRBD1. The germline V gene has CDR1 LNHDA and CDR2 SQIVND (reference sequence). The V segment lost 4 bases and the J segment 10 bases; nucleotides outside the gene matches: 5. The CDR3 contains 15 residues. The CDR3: CASSTGQGARSPLHF. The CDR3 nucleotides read TGTGCCAGTAGTACGGGACAGGGGGCTCGGTCACCCCTCCACTTT.

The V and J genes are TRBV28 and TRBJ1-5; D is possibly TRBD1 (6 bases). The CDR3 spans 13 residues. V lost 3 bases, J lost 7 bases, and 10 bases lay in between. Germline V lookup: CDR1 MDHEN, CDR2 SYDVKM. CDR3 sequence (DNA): TGTGCCAGCAGTTTCAGGGGCCCCCAGCCCCAGCATTTT. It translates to CASSFRGPQPQHF.

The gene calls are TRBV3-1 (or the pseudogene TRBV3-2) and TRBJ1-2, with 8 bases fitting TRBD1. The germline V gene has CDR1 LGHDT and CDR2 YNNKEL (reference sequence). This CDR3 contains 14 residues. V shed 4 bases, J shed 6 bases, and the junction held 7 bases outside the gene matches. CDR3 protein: CASSRDRSYHGYTF. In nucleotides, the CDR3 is TGTGCCAGCAGCCGGGACAGGTCCTACCATGGCTACACCTTC.

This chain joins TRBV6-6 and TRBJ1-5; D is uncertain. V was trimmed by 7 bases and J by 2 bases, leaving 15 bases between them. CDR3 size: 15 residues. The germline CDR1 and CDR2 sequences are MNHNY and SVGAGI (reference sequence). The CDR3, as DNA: TGTGCCAGCACCCCCGACTCGGGTGGCAATCAGCCCCAGCATTTT. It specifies CASTPDSGGNQPQHF.

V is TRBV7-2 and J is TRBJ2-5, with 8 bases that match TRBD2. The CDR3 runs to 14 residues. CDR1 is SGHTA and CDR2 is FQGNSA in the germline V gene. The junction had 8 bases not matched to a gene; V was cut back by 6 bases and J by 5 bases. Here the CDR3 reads CASRIGRGVETQYF. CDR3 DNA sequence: TGTGCCAGCAGGATCGGGCGGGGGGTGGAGACCCAGTACTTC.

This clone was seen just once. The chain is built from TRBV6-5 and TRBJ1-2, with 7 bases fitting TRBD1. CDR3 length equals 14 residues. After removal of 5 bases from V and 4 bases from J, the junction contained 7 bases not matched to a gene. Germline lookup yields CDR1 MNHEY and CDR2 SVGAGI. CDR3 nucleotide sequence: TGTGCCAGCAGTACGTACAGGGGTGCCTATGGCTACACCTTC. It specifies CASSTYRGAYGYTF.

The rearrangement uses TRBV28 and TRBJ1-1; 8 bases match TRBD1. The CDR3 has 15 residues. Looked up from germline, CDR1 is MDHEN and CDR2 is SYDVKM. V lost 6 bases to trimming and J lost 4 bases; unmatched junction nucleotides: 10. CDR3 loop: CASSTPYRGVTEAFF. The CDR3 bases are TGTGCCAGCAGCACGCCGTACAGGGGGGTCACTGAAGCTTTCTTT. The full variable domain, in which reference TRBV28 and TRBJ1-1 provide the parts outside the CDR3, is DVKVTQSSRYLVKRTGEKVFLECVQDMDHENMFWYRQDPGLGLRLIYFSYDVKMKEKGDIPEGYSVSREKKERFSLILESASTNQTSMYLCASSTPYRGVTEAFFGQGTRLTVV.

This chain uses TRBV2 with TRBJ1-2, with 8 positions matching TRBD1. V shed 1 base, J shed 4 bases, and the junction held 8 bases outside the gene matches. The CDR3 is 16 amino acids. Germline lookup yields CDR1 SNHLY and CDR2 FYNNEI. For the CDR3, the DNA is TGTGCCAGCAGTGAAGGGGCAGGGGGCGGTGGCTATGGCTACACCTTC. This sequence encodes CASSEGAGGGGYGYTF.

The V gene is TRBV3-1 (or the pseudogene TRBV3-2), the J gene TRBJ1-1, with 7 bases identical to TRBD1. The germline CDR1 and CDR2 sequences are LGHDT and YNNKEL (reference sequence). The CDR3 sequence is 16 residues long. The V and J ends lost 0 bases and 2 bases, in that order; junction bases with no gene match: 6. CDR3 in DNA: TGTGCCAGCAGCCAAGATTGGGGACAGCTAAACACTGAAGCTTTCTTT. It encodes CASSQDWGQLNTEAFF.

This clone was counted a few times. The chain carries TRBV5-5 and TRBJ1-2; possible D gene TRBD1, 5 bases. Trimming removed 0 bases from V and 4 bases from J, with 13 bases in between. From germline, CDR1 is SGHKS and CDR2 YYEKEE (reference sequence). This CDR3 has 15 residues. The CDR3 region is CASSLAGVEVYGYTF. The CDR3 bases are TGTGCCAGCAGCTTGGCGGGGGTGGAGGTCTATGGCTACACCTTC. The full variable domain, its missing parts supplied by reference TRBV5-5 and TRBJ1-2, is DAGVTQSPTHLIKTRGQQVTLRCSPISGHKSVSWYQQVLGQGPQFIFQYYEKEERGRGNFPDRFSARQFPNYSSELNVNALLLGDSALYLCASSLAGVEVYGYTFGSGTRLTVV.

The CDR3 reads CASSQKGQGVWNEQFF. CDR3 nucleotide sequence: TGTGCCAGCAGCCAAAAGGGACAGGGGGTGTGGAATGAGCAGTTCTTC. The chain is built from TRBV27 and TRBJ2-1; the match to TRBD1 covers 11 bases. Germline CDR1 is MNHEY and CDR2 is SMNVEV (reference sequence). Trimming cost V 6 bases and J 7 bases; bases outside gene matches: 11. CDR3 size: 16 residues.